The clone carrying this T cell receptor (beta chain) was counted at least ten times. This specimen comes from a study of T cells after yellow fever vaccination. The ends were cut back, 2 bases at V and 2 bases at J, with 0 bases in the middle. This CDR3 contains 12 residues. Germline CDR1 reads LGHNA; CDR2 reads YNFKEQ. TCRdb reprocessed the 5' RACE reads via MiXCR and lists one record per CDR3 protein. The sample carries roughly 63,000 distinct CDR3 sequences, 6% to 7.5% recorded once. This sequence joins TRBV4-2 and TRBJ2-2; D gene uncertain. This receptor was identified in a man aged 25-45 years who received the YFV17D yellow fever vaccine. The source was CD8+ T cells sorted from PBMCs, collected 15 days after the yellow fever booster vaccination. The CDR3 nucleotides read TGTGCCAGCAGCCAAAACACCGGGGAGCTGTTTTTT. This gives the protein CASSQNTGELFF.